This T cell receptor beta chain was identified in a study of T-cell memory formation after mild COVID-19. Study overall: TCR clusters showed largely donor specificity.

V was clipped by 3 bases and J by 4 bases, with 21 bases between them. This CDR3 contains 17 residues. Per germline, CDR1 SGHVS and CDR2 FQNEAQ. Points from the study as a whole: Cross-reactive memory appears to have joined, as suggested by some responding clones showing up in pre-infection memory.

Comment on this clonotype: Its cognate antigen is unknown.

UMIs and sample barcodes were carried by the TCR alpha and TCR beta cDNA libraries that 5'RACE produced using constant-segment primers. Via MiXCR, TCRdb re-called the 5' RACE reads, giving one row per CDR3 protein. The profile shows roughly 370,000 distinct CDR3 sequences, 15% to 20% of them singletons. The receptor comes from a man aged 18 to 30 who had mild COVID-19 (a few samples of this study predate the infection). Cell type and time point are not known. J is TRBJ1-2 and V is TRBV7-8; D is unclear. The material sequenced was PBMCs or a T cell subset sorted from them (not recorded which). CDR3 loop: CASSFTLSRAGGYGYTF. CDR3 DNA sequence: TGTGCCAGCAGCTTTACCCTCTCGAGGGCTGGAGGCTATGGCTACACCTTC.